The present T cell receptor (beta chain) was sequenced within a study of tumor and adjacent non-tumor tissue in lung cancer. General study results and limits: TCR diversity was significantly greater in tumor than normal lung tissue.

TCRbeta libraries were built with three rounds of nested PCR, modified from ARM-PCR. TCRdb ran MiXCR on the multiplex PCR reads and lists one entry per CDR3 protein. The data hold about 82,000 distinct CDR3 sequences, with around four fifths observed a single time. This CDR3 spans 19 amino acids. Germline CDR1 and CDR2: SGHDN and FVKESK. This sample's RNA came from whole unsorted tissue. Between August and November 2014, newly diagnosed, chemotherapy-naive lung cancer patients underwent thoracic surgery in China. As concerns this clonotype: The target antigen is unknown. Germline and junction disagree at one end, which may indicate a read error.

What was sequenced was lung tumor tissue. The chain uses TRBV14 and TRBJ2-5, with D possibly matching TRBD2 (5 bases). The TCR comes from a woman aged 45-59 years with non-small cell lung cancer. Here the CDR3 reads CTSRIANASLGSAPMTQYF. The CDR3, as DNA: TGTACCAGCAGGATCGCGAACGCTTCCCTTGGGAGCGCCCCTATGACCCAGTACTTC.